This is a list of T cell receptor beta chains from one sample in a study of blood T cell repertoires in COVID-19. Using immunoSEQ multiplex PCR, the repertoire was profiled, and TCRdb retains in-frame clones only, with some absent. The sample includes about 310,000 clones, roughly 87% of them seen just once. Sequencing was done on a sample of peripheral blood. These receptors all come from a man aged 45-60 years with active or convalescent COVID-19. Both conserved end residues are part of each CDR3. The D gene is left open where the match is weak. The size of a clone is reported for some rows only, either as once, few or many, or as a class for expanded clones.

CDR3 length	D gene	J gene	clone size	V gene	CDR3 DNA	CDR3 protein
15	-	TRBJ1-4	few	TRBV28	TGTGCCAGCAGCATTATAGGCCAAGCAGGTGAAAAACTGTTTTTT	CASSIIGQAGEKLFF
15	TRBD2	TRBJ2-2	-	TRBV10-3	TGTGCCAGCTCCGGGACTAGCGGGAGTAACGGGGAGCTGTTTTTT	CASSGTSGSNGELFF
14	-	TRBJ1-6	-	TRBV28	TGTGCCAGCAGTGGCGACGGAATTAGGAGCGCCCTCCACTTT	CASSGDGIRSALHF
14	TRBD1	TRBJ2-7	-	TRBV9	TGTGCCAGCAGCGCATCACAGGGGGCGGACGAGCAGTACTTC	CASSASQGADEQYF
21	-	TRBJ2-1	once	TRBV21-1	TGTGCCAGCAGTCAAAAAGGGCGGGGGCCTACCCCACGTATCTCCTACAATGAGCAGTTCTTC	CASSQKGRGPTPRISYNEQFF
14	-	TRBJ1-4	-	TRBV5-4	TGTGCCAGCTCTGAGGAGAACCAGGGGGAAAAACTGTTTTTT	CASSEENQGEKLFF
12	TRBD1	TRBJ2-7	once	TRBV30	TGTGCCTGGGACAGGGGCCAGTACGAGCAGTACTTC	CAWDRGQYEQYF
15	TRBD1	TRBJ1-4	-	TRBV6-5	TGTGCCAGCAGGAACCCAGGGACAGGGGATGAAAAACTGTTTTTT	CASRNPGTGDEKLFF
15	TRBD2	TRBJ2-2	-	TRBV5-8	TGTGCCAGCAGCCGAACTAGCGGGTACACCGGGGAGCTGTTTTTT	CASSRTSGYTGELFF
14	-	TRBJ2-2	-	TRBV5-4	TGTGCCAGCAGCCTCCAGGATAACACCGAGGAGCTGTTTTTT	CASSLQDNTEELFF
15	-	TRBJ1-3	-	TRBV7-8	TGTGCCAGCAGACTGCAGGGTCCCTCTGGAAACACCATATATTTT	CASRLQGPSGNTIYF
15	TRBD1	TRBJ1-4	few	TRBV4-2	TGTGCCAGCAGCCAAGGACTAGACAGGGTTGAAAAACTGTTTTTT	CASSQGLDRVEKLFF
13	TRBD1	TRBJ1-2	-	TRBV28	TGTGCCAGCCTTTCAGGGGGTAACTATGGCTACACCTTC	CASLSGGNYGYTF
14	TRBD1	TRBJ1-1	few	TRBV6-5	TGTGCCAGCCATTCGGGACAGAGGAACACTGAAGCTTTCTTT	CASHSGQRNTEAFF
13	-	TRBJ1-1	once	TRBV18	TGTGCCAGCTCCCAGGGGAGGGACACTGAAGCTTTCTTT	CASSQGRDTEAFF
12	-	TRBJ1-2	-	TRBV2	TGTGCCAGCCACGAGGGAGTCTATGGCTACACCTTC	CASHEGVYGYTF
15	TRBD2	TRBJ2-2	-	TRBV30	TGTGCCTGGACCAGGGCGGGAGGACAAACCGGGGAGCTGTTTTTT	CAWTRAGGQTGELFF
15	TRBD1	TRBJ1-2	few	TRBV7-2	TGTGCCAGCAGCTTACAGGGGGCTGTTAACTATGGCTACACCTTC	CASSLQGAVNYGYTF
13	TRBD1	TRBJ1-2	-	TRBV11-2	TGTGCCAGCAGCCAAACAGGGGCCCAGGGCTACACCTTC	CASSQTGAQGYTF
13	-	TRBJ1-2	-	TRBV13	TGTGCCAGCAGCTTCGGGGTCTCGGGGGGCTACACCTTC	CASSFGVSGGYTF
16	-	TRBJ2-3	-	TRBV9	TGTGCCAGCAGCCCTCGGGGGATCACCAGCACAGATACGCAGTATTTT	CASSPRGITSTDTQYF
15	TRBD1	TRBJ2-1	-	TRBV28	TGTGCCAGCAGTCTCGGACAGGTTGGGTGGAATGAGCAGTTCTTC	CASSLGQVGWNEQFF
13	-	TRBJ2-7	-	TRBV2	TGTGCCAGCAGTGAGGGACTGACAAGAGAGCAGTACTTC	CASSEGLTREQYF
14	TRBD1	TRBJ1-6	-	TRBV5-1	TGCGCCAGCAGCTTGGATGACAGGGATTCACCCCTCCACTTT	CASSLDDRDSPLHF
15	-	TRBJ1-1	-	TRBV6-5	TGTGCCAGCAGTTACTCTTCAGGGGTGAACACTGAAGCTTTCTTT	CASSYSSGVNTEAFF
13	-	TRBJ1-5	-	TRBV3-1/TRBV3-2	TGTGCCAGCAGCCAAGATCTGGGCCAGCCCCAGCATTTT	CASSQDLGQPQHF
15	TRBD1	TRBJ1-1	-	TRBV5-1	TGCGCCAGCAGCCCACTAGACAGGGGGCCCACTGAAGCTTTCTTT	CASSPLDRGPTEAFF
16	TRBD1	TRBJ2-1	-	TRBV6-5	TGTGCCAGCAGTTACGGGAGAGGGGCAGGGGGCTATGAGCAGTTCTTC	CASSYGRGAGGYEQFF
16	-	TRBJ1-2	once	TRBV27	TGTGCCAGCAGGGGATTGGGAAGCGGGTTCGACTATGGCTACACCTTC	CASRGLGSGFDYGYTF
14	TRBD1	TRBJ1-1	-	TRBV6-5	TGTGCCAGCAGATCTCAGACAGGGGGAGAGGAAGCTTTCTTT	CASRSQTGGEEAFF
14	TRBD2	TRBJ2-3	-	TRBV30	TGTGCCTGTACTCTAGCGGGGGACACAGATACGCAGTATTTT	CACTLAGDTDTQYF
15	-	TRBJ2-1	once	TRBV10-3	TGTGCCATCAGTGAGTCAGCAGGGGCCTACAATGAGCAGTTCTTC	CAISESAGAYNEQFF
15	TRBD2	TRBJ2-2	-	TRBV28	TGTGCCAGCAGTCCTAGCGGGAGACGGGTCGGGGAGCTGTTTTTT	CASSPSGRRVGELFF
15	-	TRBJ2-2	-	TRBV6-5	TGTGCCACTGCACGGAGGGGATTCGGCACCGGGGAGCTGTTTTTT	CATARRGFGTGELFF
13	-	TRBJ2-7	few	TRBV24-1	TGTGCCACCAGTGATTTCGAAAGAAGGGGGCAGTACTTC	CATSDFERRGQYF
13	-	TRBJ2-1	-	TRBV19	TGTGCCAGTAGTGCGACTAGTTACAATGAGCAGTTCTTC	CASSATSYNEQFF
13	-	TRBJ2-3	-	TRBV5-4	TGTGCCAGCAGCCTAACTCGGCCAGGTACGCAGTATTTT	CASSLTRPGTQYF
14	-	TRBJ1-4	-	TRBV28	TGTGCCAGCAGTTTAGGGGGGGCAGGGGAAAAACTGTTTTTT	CASSLGGAGEKLFF
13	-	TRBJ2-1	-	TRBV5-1	TGCGCCAGCAGCTACCGGGACAACGATGAGCAGTTCTTC	CASSYRDNDEQFF
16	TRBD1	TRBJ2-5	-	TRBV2	TGTGCCAGCAGTGCGTCGATCGGGACAGCCCAAGAGACCCAGTACTTC	CASSASIGTAQETQYF